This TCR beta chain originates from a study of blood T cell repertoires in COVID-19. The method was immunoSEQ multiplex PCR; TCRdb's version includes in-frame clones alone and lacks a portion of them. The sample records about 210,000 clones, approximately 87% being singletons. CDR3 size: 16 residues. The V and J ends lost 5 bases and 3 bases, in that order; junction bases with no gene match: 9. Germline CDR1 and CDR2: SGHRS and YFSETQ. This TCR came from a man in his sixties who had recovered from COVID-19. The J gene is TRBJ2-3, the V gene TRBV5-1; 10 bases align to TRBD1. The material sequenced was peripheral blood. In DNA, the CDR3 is TGCGCCAGCAGTGAGACCGGGACAGGGGTAACAGATACGCAGTATTTT. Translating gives CASSETGTGVTDTQYF.